The clone carrying this T cell receptor beta chain was detected ten times or more. The target antigen is unknown. The record originates from a study of human T cells and chemical hapten exposure. Study outcomes and limitations: With alopecia, donors may have immune responses unlike healthy people's.

TCRdb used MiXCR to reprocess the RACE reads, holding one entry per CDR3 protein. The profile shows about 120,000 distinct CDR3 sequences, 12% to 15% of them singletons. Time point described: patch test 1, 2 weeks after DPC sensitization. Sample treatment: therapeutic diphenylcyclopropenone sensitization with weekly scalp DPC. Germline CDR1 and CDR2: SQVTM and ANQGSEA. This CDR3 contains 13 residues. V lost 3 bases and J lost 1, with 9 bases in between. The TCR originated in a man between 18 and 29 years old with alopecia areata. Some clones in this sample may be carry-over from other donors' samples. V and J are TRBV29-1 and TRBJ2-5; D remains unclear. The sequencing here drew on whole blood, taken in connection with sensitization to the hapten diphenylcyclopropenone (DPC). CDR3 in amino acids: CSVEKYSQETQYF. CDR3 nucleotide sequence: TGCAGCGTTGAGAAATACAGCCAAGAGACCCAGTACTTC. Complete variable domain (other parts from reference TRBV29-1 and TRBJ2-5): SAVISQKPSRDICQRGTSLTIQCQVDSQVTMMFWYRQQPGQSLTLIATANQGSEATYESGFVIDKFPISRPNLTFSTLTVSNMSPEDSSIYLCSVEKYSQETQYFGPGTRLLVL.